The rows below give T cell receptor beta chains drawn from one sample of a study of cytomegalovirus exposure and HLA in healthy donors. Using immunoSEQ multiplex PCR, the repertoire was profiled, and TCRdb retains in-frame clones only, with some absent. The sample yields around 190,000 clones, over 75% seen once. The sequenced sample was PBMCs. Receptor source: a woman aged 50 to 60 in good health and CMV-seronegative. The CDR3 runs from the conserved cysteine through the conserved F or W. A D gene is named only where the DNA matches it firmly. Rows give clone size only sometimes, using once, few, many, or a class for an expanded clone.

j_call: TRBJ2-5; d_call: NA; clone_size: NA; v_call: TRBV28; cdr3_nt: TGTGCCAGCAGTCCCTTGGCAATTCAAGAGACCCAGTACTTC; cdr3_aa: CASSPLAIQETQYF
j_call: TRBJ2-2; d_call: NA; clone_size: NA; v_call: TRBV27; cdr3_nt: TGTGCCAGCAGTTTAGGGACACCGAACGGGGAGCTGTTTTTT; cdr3_aa: CASSLGTPNGELFF
j_call: TRBJ2-6; d_call: NA; clone_size: few; v_call: TRBV10-3; cdr3_nt: TGTGCCATCAGTGAGTGGAGCTCTGGGGCCAACGTCCTGACTTTC; cdr3_aa: CAISEWSSGANVLTF
j_call: TRBJ2-7; d_call: TRBD1; clone_size: NA; v_call: TRBV6-1; cdr3_nt: TGTGCCAGCAGTGGCAACAGGGGGCCTTTCAACGAGCAGTACTTC; cdr3_aa: CASSGNRGPFNEQYF
j_call: TRBJ2-1; d_call: TRBD1; clone_size: NA; v_call: TRBV5-4; cdr3_nt: TGTGCCAGCGTATCCGGGACAGGGAACGTAGATGAGCAGTTCTTC; cdr3_aa: CASVSGTGNVDEQFF
j_call: TRBJ2-2; d_call: NA; clone_size: NA; v_call: TRBV18; cdr3_nt: TGTGCCAGCTCACCACCCCGACTCAGCGCGAACACCGGGGAGCTGTTTTTT; cdr3_aa: CASSPPRLSANTGELFF
j_call: TRBJ1-5; d_call: TRBD1; clone_size: NA; v_call: TRBV9; cdr3_nt: TGTGCCAGCAGCGTAGGAACAGGGGTCAATCAGCCCCAGCATTTT; cdr3_aa: CASSVGTGVNQPQHF
j_call: TRBJ2-2; d_call: NA; clone_size: NA; v_call: TRBV6-1; cdr3_nt: TGTGCCAGCAGCGAACCCTCGGGATTGACGAACACCGGGGAGCTGTTTTTT; cdr3_aa: CASSEPSGLTNTGELFF
j_call: TRBJ1-2; d_call: NA; clone_size: NA; v_call: TRBV25-1; cdr3_nt: TGTGCCAGCAGTGAAAGCGACGTCTATGGCTACACCTTC; cdr3_aa: CASSESDVYGYTF
j_call: TRBJ1-1; d_call: NA; clone_size: few; v_call: TRBV6-4; cdr3_nt: TGTGCCAGCCCCTTGAACACTGAAGCTTTCTTT; cdr3_aa: CASPLNTEAFF
j_call: TRBJ2-1; d_call: TRBD1; clone_size: NA; v_call: TRBV6-6; cdr3_nt: TGTGCCAGCAGTTACGGGACAGGGGCGTACAATGAGCAGTTCTTC; cdr3_aa: CASSYGTGAYNEQFF
j_call: TRBJ2-2; d_call: TRBD1; clone_size: NA; v_call: TRBV5-1; cdr3_nt: TGCGCCAGCAGCTTTCGGACAGGGTCCCGGCCCGGGGAGCTGTTTTTT; cdr3_aa: CASSFRTGSRPGELFF
j_call: TRBJ1-2; d_call: NA; clone_size: NA; v_call: TRBV7-9; cdr3_nt: TGTTCCAGCAGCTTATCCCAGGGTAGCTACACCTTC; cdr3_aa: CSSSLSQGSYTF
j_call: TRBJ2-2; d_call: NA; clone_size: NA; v_call: TRBV28; cdr3_nt: TGTGCCAGCAGTTCAGACAGAAGCACCGGGGAGCTGTTTTTT; cdr3_aa: CASSSDRSTGELFF
j_call: TRBJ2-7; d_call: NA; clone_size: NA; v_call: TRBV4-1; cdr3_nt: TGCGCCAGCAGCCAAGCCATTTCGGGACTCCCCCCATATGAGCAGTACTTC; cdr3_aa: CASSQAISGLPPYEQYF
j_call: TRBJ1-6; d_call: NA; clone_size: NA; v_call: TRBV6-5; cdr3_nt: TGTGCCAGCAGTTACTCGATCTATAATAGAAATTCACCCCTCCACTTT; cdr3_aa: CASSYSIYNRNSPLHF
j_call: TRBJ2-2; d_call: NA; clone_size: NA; v_call: TRBV5-1; cdr3_nt: TGCGCCAGCAGCCCCGGGTCCATAACCGGGGAGCTGTTTTTT; cdr3_aa: CASSPGSITGELFF
j_call: TRBJ1-2; d_call: TRBD1; clone_size: few; v_call: TRBV11-2; cdr3_nt: TGTGCCAGCAGACATTCTTCGACCAGACAGGGGGCGCGAGACTATGGCTACACCTTC; cdr3_aa: CASRHSSTRQGARDYGYTF
j_call: TRBJ2-1; d_call: TRBD2; clone_size: NA; v_call: TRBV6-4; cdr3_nt: TGTGCCAGCAGTGTGGAGCGGGAGGGCAATGAGCAGTTCTTC; cdr3_aa: CASSVEREGNEQFF
j_call: TRBJ2-7; d_call: TRBD1; clone_size: once; v_call: TRBV11-2; cdr3_nt: TGTGCCAGCAGCTCCGGGACAGGGCCCTACGAGCAGTACTTC; cdr3_aa: CASSSGTGPYEQYF
j_call: TRBJ2-6; d_call: NA; clone_size: NA; v_call: TRBV7-2; cdr3_nt: TGTGCCAGCAGCTTAGCCCCCGTCCGGAGCTCTGGGGCCAACGTCCTGACTTTC; cdr3_aa: CASSLAPVRSSGANVLTF
j_call: TRBJ2-3; d_call: NA; clone_size: NA; v_call: TRBV5-1; cdr3_nt: TGCGCCAGCAGCTTGGTACCGGAGAGCACAGATACGCAGTATTTT; cdr3_aa: CASSLVPESTDTQYF
j_call: TRBJ1-2; d_call: NA; clone_size: NA; v_call: TRBV28; cdr3_nt: TGTGCCAGTACCCTGGACTCCAACTATGGCTACACCTTC; cdr3_aa: CASTLDSNYGYTF
j_call: TRBJ1-6; d_call: TRBD1; clone_size: few; v_call: TRBV7-9; cdr3_nt: TGTGCCAGCAGCTTAGCGGGGACAGGGGACGATTCACCCCTCCACTTT; cdr3_aa: CASSLAGTGDDSPLHF
j_call: TRBJ2-7; d_call: TRBD2; clone_size: NA; v_call: TRBV5-6; cdr3_nt: TGTGCCAGCAGTCCTCCTAGCGGGAGGCTCTACGAGCAGTACTTC; cdr3_aa: CASSPPSGRLYEQYF
j_call: TRBJ1-3; d_call: TRBD1; clone_size: NA; v_call: TRBV4-3; cdr3_nt: TGCGCCAGCAGCTTCGCGGACAGGGGGACTGGAAACACCATATATTTT; cdr3_aa: CASSFADRGTGNTIYF
j_call: TRBJ2-7; d_call: TRBD2; clone_size: NA; v_call: TRBV10-3; cdr3_nt: TGTGCCGCAAGTCCGGGGGGGTCTAGCTCCTACGAGCAGTACTTC; cdr3_aa: CAASPGGSSSYEQYF
j_call: TRBJ2-5; d_call: NA; clone_size: few; v_call: TRBV7-9; cdr3_nt: TGTGCCAGCAGCCCCGGGTGGCCTCAAGAGACCCAGTACTTC; cdr3_aa: CASSPGWPQETQYF
j_call: TRBJ2-3; d_call: NA; clone_size: NA; v_call: TRBV7-9; cdr3_nt: TGTGCCAGCACCTCTGTAGGGGGCACAGATACGCAGTATTTT; cdr3_aa: CASTSVGGTDTQYF
j_call: TRBJ2-3; d_call: NA; clone_size: NA; v_call: TRBV16; cdr3_nt: TGTGCCAGCAGCCTGCGCGGGGTTGGTACGCAGTATTTT; cdr3_aa: CASSLRGVGTQYF
j_call: TRBJ2-5; d_call: TRBD1; clone_size: few; v_call: TRBV7-3; cdr3_nt: TGTGCCAGCAGCGCGACAGGGGGCCAAGAGACCCAGTACTTC; cdr3_aa: CASSATGGQETQYF
j_call: TRBJ2-6; d_call: NA; clone_size: NA; v_call: TRBV9; cdr3_nt: TGTGCCAGCAGCGCACACTCTGGGGCCAACGTCCTGACTTTC; cdr3_aa: CASSAHSGANVLTF
j_call: TRBJ2-7; d_call: TRBD2; clone_size: NA; v_call: TRBV29-1; cdr3_nt: TGCAGCGCTGTGACTAGCGGGAGTTTCCGCGAGCAGTACTTC; cdr3_aa: CSAVTSGSFREQYF
j_call: TRBJ2-1; d_call: TRBD2; clone_size: NA; v_call: TRBV6-1; cdr3_nt: TGTGCCGCCCGCCTCTCGGGGGGAAATGAGCAGTTCTTC; cdr3_aa: CAARLSGGNEQFF
j_call: TRBJ2-2; d_call: TRBD2; clone_size: NA; v_call: TRBV5-4; cdr3_nt: TGTGCCAGCAGCTGGGGGCCAGCGGGAGGGACCGGGGAGCTGTTTTTT; cdr3_aa: CASSWGPAGGTGELFF